This record concerns one T cell receptor (beta chain) sequence. Its target is unknown. The entry originates in a study of cytomegalovirus exposure and HLA in healthy donors. Study-level results: In a later analysis, several top co-occurrence clusters appeared linked to parvovirus B19, influenza, CMV and Epstein-Barr virus. An analysis that came later showed most CMV-associated TCR beta chains appearing HLA-restricted. Later on, a genetic analysis was performed. It linked a missense variant in DCLRE1C with V- and J-gene trimming of TCR beta. In a later analysis, an Asian-associated ancestry cluster reportedly showed fewer N-insertions than the approximately 700-donor mean.

Use of 60 Vbeta and 13 Jbeta primers characterized the PCR. Data came from immunoSEQ multiplex PCR; TCRdb stores just in-frame clones and leaves some out. The sample yields some 130,000 clones, 70% to 85% seen once. CDR1 and CDR2 (germline): LNHDA, SQIVND (reference sequence). Trimming removed 10 bases from V and 5 bases from J; junction bases left unmatched: 13. There are 14 residues in the CDR3. The rearrangement links TRBV19 to TRBJ1-1; 7 bases line up with TRBD1. Sequenced input: PBMCs. The origin of this receptor is a man aged 40-50 years in good health and CMV-seropositive. CDR3 loop: CATRRQQGMTEAFF. The CDR3 DNA is TGTGCCACACGCCGCCAACAGGGGATGACTGAAGCTTTCTTT.